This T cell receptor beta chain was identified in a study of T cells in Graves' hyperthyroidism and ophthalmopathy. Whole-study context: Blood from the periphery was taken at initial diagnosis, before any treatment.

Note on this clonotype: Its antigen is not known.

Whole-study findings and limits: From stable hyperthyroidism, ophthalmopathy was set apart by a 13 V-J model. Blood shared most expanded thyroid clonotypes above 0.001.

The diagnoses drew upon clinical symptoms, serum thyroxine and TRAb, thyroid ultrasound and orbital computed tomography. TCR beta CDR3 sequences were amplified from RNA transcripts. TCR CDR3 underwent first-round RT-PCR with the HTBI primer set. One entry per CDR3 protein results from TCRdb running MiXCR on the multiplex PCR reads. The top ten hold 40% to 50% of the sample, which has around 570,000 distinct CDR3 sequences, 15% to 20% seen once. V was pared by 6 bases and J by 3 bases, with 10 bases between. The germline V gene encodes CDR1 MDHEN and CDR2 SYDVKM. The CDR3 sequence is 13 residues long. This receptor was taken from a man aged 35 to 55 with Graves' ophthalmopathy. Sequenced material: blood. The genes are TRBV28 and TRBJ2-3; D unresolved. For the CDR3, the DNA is TGTGCCAGCAGAGACCTGGGGACAGATACGCAGTATTTT. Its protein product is CASRDLGTDTQYF.